The 3 T cell receptor beta chains reported below all come from one sample, sequenced in a study of blood T cell repertoires in COVID-19. Assay: immunoSEQ multiplex PCR; the TCRdb copy retains only in-frame clones and omits some. The sample contains roughly 190,000 clones, around 83% of which appear only once. Sequenced: peripheral blood. The receptors originated from a man between 50 and 59 years old with active or convalescent COVID-19.

The chain's CDR3 is CASTTTLSGVMYF. The CDR3 coding sequence is TGCGCCAGCACCACAACCCTGTCGGGGGTTATGTACTTC. The V call is TRBV4-1, the J call TRBJ2-7; weak D call: TRBD2 (6 bases). The CDR3 runs to 13 residues. Trimming shortened V by 7 bases and J by 12 bases, and 22 bases separated the two germline ends. Germline assignment: CDR1 MGHRA and CDR2 YSYEKL.

This clone has just one count. The chain recombines TRBV5-4 with TRBJ2-1; tentative D call: TRBD2 (5 bases). V was clipped by 4 bases and J by 4 bases, with 21 bases between them. Germline V CDR1 and CDR2: SGHNT, YYREEE (reference sequence). This CDR3 spans 17 amino acids. DNA of the CDR3: TGTGCCAGCAGCCCCCGGGGAAGCGGAGCCGCATACAATGAGCAGTTCTTC. It is translated as CASSPRGSGAAYNEQFF.

For the CDR3, the DNA is TGTGCCAGCAGCTTACAACTGACAGGGGGGAACAATGAGCAGTTCTTC. Encoded protein: CASSLQLTGGNNEQFF. The chain carries TRBV7-9 and TRBJ2-1, with 9 bases fitting TRBD1. The ends lost 2 bases at V and 5 bases at J; junction bases unmatched: 7. CDR3 length: 16 residues. The germline V gene encodes CDR1 SEHNR and CDR2 FQNEAQ (reference sequence).